The 11 T cell receptor beta chains listed next were all sequenced from one sample in a study of blood T cell repertoires in COVID-19. Profiled with immunoSEQ multiplex PCR; TCRdb holds only in-frame clones, not every one. The sample carries about 220,000 clones, approximately 81% recorded once. Sequencing was carried out using peripheral blood. Source of these receptors: a man aged 25-40 years with active or convalescent COVID-19.

V usage is TRBV6-5 and J usage is TRBJ2-5; D may be TRBD2 (5 bases). From germline, CDR1 is MNHEY and CDR2 SVGAGI. This CDR3 is 12 amino acids long. V was cut by 5 bases and J by 7 bases, with 11 bases left in between. The CDR3 region is CASSPNEGTQYF. The CDR3 DNA reads TGTGCCAGCAGTCCGAATGAGGGGACCCAGTACTTC.

The CDR3 DNA reads as TGTGCCAGCAGCCGCCAACCAACGTTTTTGGGGGCAGAGGATGGCTACACCTTC. Translated, it gives CASSRQPTFLGAEDGYTF. The rearrangement joins TRBV7-2 to TRBJ1-2, with D maybe TRBD1 (6 bases). The CDR3 length is 18 residues. The germline gives CDR1 SGHTA, CDR2 FQGNSA. Deletions cut 5 bases from V and 6 bases from J, with 28 bases between.

The chain combines TRBV5-5 with TRBJ2-7, with D perhaps TRBD1 (6 bases). CDR1 is SGHKS and CDR2 is YYEKEE in the germline V gene (reference sequence). Trimming left V 4 bases short and J 3 bases short, with 17 bases between. The length of the CDR3 is 15 residues. CDR3 sequence: CASSTGTTTLYEQYF. DNA for the CDR3: TGTGCCAGCAGCACCGGGACAACCACCCTCTACGAGCAGTACTTC.

In its sample, this clone was seen once. The chain combines TRBV6-5 with TRBJ1-2, with a possible D match to TRBD1 (6 bases). Trimming pared 6 bases from V and 8 bases from J, leaving 19 bases between. CDR3 size: 14 residues. Germline CDR1 reads MNHEY; CDR2 reads SVGAGI. The CDR3 DNA sequence: TGTGCCAGCAGGTTAGACAGGAGAGGAAGAGGCTACACCTTC. Translated: CASRLDRRGRGYTF.

The chain links TRBV5-1 to TRBJ2-2; the D gene is possibly TRBD1 (5 bases). CDR1 and CDR2 from the germline V gene are SGHRS and YFSETQ. V was trimmed by 4 bases and J by 0 bases, leaving 10 bases between them. The CDR3 spans 15 residues. The CDR3 coding sequence is TGCGCCAGCAGCCCGGACATCTCGAACACCGGGGAGCTGTTTTTT. Its protein product is CASSPDISNTGELFF.

This chain uses TRBV28 with TRBJ2-3; D is possibly TRBD2 (6 bases). CDR3 size: 16 residues. V dropped 1 base and J dropped 5 bases, with 16 bases sitting between them. Germline V gene sequence: CDR1 MDHEN, CDR2 SYDVKM. The CDR3 sequence is CASSLFAGIGGDTQYF. The DNA of the CDR3 is TGTGCCAGCAGTTTATTCGCAGGGATCGGGGGAGATACGCAGTATTTT.

The gene calls are TRBV14 and TRBJ2-1, with 10 bases identical to TRBD1. CDR3 length equals 14 residues. Germline loops: CDR1 SGHDN, CDR2 FVKESK. The V and J ends lost 1 base and 13 bases, in that order; junction bases with no gene match: 7. CDR3 loop: CASSQGDRGRQQFF. The CDR3 DNA follows: TGTGCCAGCAGCCAAGGGGACAGGGGACGACAACAGTTCTTC.

The chain uses TRBV10-3 and TRBJ2-3; no clear D. The CDR3 sequence is 14 residues long. Germline V gene data show CDR1 as ENHRY and CDR2 as SYGVKD. Trimming took off 3 bases at V and 1 base at J, with 8 bases between the two ends. The CDR3 DNA is TGTGCCATCAGTGATGATAGCCGCACAGATACGCAGTATTTT. Encoded protein: CAISDDSRTDTQYF.

The chain uses TRBV4-2 and TRBJ2-2; 10 bases line up with TRBD2. Per germline, CDR1 LGHNA and CDR2 YNFKEQ. The CDR3 length is 20 residues. Germline trimming cut 0 bases from V and 5 bases from J; bases unmatched to any gene: 15. CDR3 sequence reads: CASSQDTSGGASMYTGELFF. CDR3 nucleotide sequence: TGTGCCAGCAGCCAAGATACCAGCGGGGGGGCCTCGATGTATACCGGGGAGCTGTTTTTT.

V gene TRBV5-1 combines with J gene TRBJ1-5; perhaps TRBD1 as D (6 bases). Germline lookup yields CDR1 SGHRS and CDR2 YFSETQ. V was trimmed by 4 bases and J by 4 bases, leaving 12 bases between them. The CDR3 is made up of 14 amino acids. As DNA, the CDR3 is TGCGCCAGCAGCGACGGGACACCAAATCAGCCCCAGCATTTT. Encoded protein: CASSDGTPNQPQHF. The complete variable domain, with remaining parts taken from reference TRBV5-1 and TRBJ1-5, reads KAGVTQTPRYLIKTRGQQVTLSCSPISGHRSVSWYQQTPGQGLQFLFEYFSETQRNKGNFPGRFSGRQFSNSRSEMNVSTLELGDSALYLCASSDGTPNQPQHFGDGTRLSIL.

DNA for the CDR3: TGTGCCAGCTCACCTCTAGCGGGATACCAAGAGACCCAGTACTTC. It is translated as CASSPLAGYQETQYF. This chain links TRBV18 with TRBJ2-5; TRBD2 agrees at 9 bases. Germline V gene data show CDR1 as KGHSH and CDR2 as LQKENI. The length of the CDR3 is 15 residues. Trimming cost V 3 bases and J 0 bases; bases outside gene matches: 2. The variable domain in full, completed from reference TRBV18 and TRBJ2-5, reads NAGVMQNPRHLVRRRGQEARLRCSPMKGHSHVYWYRQLPEEGLKFMVYLQKENIIDESGMPKERFSAEFPKEGPSILRIQQVVRGDSAAYFCASSPLAGYQETQYFGPGTRLLVL.